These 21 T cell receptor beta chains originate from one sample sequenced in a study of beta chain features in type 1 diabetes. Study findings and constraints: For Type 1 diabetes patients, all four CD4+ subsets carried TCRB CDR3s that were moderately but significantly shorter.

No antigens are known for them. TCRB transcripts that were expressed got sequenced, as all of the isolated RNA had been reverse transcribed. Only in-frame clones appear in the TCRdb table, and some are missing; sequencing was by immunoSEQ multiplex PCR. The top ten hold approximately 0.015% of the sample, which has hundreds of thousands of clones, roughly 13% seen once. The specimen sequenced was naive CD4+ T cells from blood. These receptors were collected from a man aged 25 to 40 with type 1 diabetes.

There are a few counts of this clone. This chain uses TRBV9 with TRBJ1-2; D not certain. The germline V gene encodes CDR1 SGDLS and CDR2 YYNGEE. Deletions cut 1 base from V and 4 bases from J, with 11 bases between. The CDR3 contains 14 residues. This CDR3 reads CASSVSPSSYGYTF. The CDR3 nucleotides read TGTGCCAGCAGCGTATCCCCCTCGTCCTATGGCTACACCTTC.

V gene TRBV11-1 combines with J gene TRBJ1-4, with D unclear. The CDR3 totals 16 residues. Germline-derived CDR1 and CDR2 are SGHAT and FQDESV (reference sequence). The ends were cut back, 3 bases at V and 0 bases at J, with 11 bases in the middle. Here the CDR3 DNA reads TGTGCCAGCAGCTTGCGACGGAGCCCAACTAATGAAAAACTGTTTTTT. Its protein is CASSLRRSPTNEKLFF.

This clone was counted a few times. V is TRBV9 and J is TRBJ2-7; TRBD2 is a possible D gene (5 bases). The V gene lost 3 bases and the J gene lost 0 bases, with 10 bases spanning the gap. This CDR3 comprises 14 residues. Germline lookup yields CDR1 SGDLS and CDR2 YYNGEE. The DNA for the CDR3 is TGTGCCAGCAGCGGTAGCGCTAGCTCCTACGAGCAGTACTTC. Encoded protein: CASSGSASSYEQYF. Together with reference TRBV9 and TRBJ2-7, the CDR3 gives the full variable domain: DSGVTQTPKHLITATGQRVTLRCSPRSGDLSVYWYQQSLDQGLQFLIQYYNGEERAKGNILERFSAQQFPDLHSELNLSSLELGDSALYFCASSGSASSYEQYFGPGTRLTVT.

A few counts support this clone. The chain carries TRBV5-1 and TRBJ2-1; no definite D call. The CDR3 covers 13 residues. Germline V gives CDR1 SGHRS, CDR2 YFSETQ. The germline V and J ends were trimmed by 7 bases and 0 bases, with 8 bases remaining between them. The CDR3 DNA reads TGCGCCAGCTCAGGTGGCTCCTACAATGAGCAGTTCTTC. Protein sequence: CASSGGSYNEQFF.

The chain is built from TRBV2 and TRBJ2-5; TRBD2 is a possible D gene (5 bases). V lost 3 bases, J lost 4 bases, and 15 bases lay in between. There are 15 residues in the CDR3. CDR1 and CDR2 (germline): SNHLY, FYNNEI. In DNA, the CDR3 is TGTGCCAGCAGTGATTGGGGATTACGGGGAGAGACCCAGTACTTC. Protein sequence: CASSDWGLRGETQYF.

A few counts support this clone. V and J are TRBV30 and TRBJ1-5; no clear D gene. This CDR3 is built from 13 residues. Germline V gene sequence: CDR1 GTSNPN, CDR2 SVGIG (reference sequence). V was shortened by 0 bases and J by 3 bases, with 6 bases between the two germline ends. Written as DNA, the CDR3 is TGTGCCTGGAGTGTGCAGGACAATCAGCCCCAGCATTTT. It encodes CAWSVQDNQPQHF.

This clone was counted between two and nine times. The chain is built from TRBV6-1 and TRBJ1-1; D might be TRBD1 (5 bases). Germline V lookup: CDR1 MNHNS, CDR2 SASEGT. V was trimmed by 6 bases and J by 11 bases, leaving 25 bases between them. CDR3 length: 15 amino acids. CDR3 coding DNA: TGTGCCAGCAGAAATAATTTGCCGGGACTCCCTAGGGCTTTCTTT. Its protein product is CASRNNLPGLPRAFF.

CDR3 nucleotides: TGTGCCAGCAGTTCTTGGACAGGACCAAAAAATGAGCAGTTCTTC. It codes for CASSSWTGPKNEQFF. The chain employs TRBV27 and TRBJ2-1; 7 bases map to TRBD1. The CDR3 spans 15 residues. V was pared by 4 bases and J by 7 bases, with 10 bases of the junction left unmatched. CDR1 is MNHEY, CDR2 SMNVEV, per germline (reference sequence).

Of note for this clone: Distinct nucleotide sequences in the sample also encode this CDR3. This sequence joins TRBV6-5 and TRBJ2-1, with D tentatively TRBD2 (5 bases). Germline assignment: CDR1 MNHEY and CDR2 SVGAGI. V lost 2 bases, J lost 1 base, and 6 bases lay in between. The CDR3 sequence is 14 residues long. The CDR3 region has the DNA TGTGCCAGCAGTTACAGCGGTTCCTACAATGAGCAGTTCTTC. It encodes CASSYSGSYNEQFF.

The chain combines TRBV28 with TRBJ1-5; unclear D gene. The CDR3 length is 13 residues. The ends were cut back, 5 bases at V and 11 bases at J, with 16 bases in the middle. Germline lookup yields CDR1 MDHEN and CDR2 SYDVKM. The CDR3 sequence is CASSLRQVTSQHF. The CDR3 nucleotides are TGTGCCAGCAGTCTCCGGCAGGTCACGTCCCAGCATTTT.

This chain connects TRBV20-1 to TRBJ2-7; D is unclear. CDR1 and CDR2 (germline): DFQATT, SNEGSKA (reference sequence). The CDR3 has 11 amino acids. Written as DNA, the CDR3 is TGCAGCCTTTTGATTCAGGACGAGCAGTACTTC. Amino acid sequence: CSLLIQDEQYF.

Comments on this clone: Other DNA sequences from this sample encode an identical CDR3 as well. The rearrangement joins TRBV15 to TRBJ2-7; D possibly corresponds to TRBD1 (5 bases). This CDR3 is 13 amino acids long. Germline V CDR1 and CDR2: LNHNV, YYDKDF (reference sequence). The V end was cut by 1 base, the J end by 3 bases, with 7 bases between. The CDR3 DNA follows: TGTGCCACCAGCAGAGTTCAGGGCTACGAGCAGTACTTC. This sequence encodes CATSRVQGYEQYF.

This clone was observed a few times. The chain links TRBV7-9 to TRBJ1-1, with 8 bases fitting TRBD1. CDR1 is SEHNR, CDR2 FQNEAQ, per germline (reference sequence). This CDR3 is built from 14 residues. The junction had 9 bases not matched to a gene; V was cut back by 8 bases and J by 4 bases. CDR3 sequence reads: CASSLGQGSTEAFF. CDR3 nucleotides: TGTGCCAGCTCACTAGGACAGGGTTCCACTGAAGCTTTCTTT.

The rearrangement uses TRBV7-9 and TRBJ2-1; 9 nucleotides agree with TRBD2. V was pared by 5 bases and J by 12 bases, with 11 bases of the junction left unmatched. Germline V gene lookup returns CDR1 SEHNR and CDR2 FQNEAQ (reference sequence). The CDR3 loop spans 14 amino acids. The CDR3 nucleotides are TGTGCCAGCAGCCGTGCGGTAGCGGGAGTTGGGCAGTTCTTC. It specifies CASSRAVAGVGQFF.

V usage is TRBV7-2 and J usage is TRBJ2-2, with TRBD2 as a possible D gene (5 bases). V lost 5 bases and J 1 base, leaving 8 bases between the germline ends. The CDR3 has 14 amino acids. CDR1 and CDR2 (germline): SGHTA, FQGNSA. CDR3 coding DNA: TGTGCCAGCAGCCCGGGGATGAACACCGGGGAGCTGTTTTTT. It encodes CASSPGMNTGELFF. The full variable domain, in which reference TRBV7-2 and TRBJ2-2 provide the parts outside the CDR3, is GAGVSQSPSNKVTEKGKDVELRCDPISGHTALYWYRQSLGQGLEFLIYFQGNSAPDKSGLPSDRFSAERTGGSVSTLTIQRTQQEDSAVYLCASSPGMNTGELFFGEGSRLTVL.

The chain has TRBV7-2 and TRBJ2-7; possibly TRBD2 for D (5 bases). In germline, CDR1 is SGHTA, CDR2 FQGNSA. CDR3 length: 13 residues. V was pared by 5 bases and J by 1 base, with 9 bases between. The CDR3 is CASSRGMSYEQYF. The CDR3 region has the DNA TGTGCCAGCAGCAGAGGGATGTCCTACGAGCAGTACTTC.

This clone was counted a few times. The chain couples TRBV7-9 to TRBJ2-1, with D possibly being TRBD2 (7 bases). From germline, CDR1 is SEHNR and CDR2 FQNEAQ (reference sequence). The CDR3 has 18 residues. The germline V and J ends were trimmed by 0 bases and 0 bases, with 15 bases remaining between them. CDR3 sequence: CASSLALLGGGSYNEQFF. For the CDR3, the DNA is TGTGCCAGCAGCTTAGCCCTACTAGGGGGGGGCTCCTACAATGAGCAGTTCTTC.

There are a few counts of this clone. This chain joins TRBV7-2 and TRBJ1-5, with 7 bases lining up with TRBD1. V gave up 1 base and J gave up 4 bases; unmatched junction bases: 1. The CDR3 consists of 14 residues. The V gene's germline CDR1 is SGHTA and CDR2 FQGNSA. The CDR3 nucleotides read TGTGCCAGCAGCTTAGGGACAGGTAATCAGCCCCAGCATTTT. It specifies CASSLGTGNQPQHF.

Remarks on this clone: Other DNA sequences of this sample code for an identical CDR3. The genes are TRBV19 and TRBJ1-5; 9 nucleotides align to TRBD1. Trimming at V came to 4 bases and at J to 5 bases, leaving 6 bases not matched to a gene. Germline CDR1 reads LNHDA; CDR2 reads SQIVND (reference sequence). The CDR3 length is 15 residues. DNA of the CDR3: TGTGCCAGTAGTAAGGGTGGACAGGGGTATCAGCCCCAGCATTTT. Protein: CASSKGGQGYQPQHF.

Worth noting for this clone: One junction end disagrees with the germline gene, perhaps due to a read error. CDR3 sequence: CASSHTNYNEQFF. The CDR3 nucleotides are TGCGCCAGCAGCCACACAAATTACAATGAGCAGTTCTTC. The J gene is TRBJ2-1, the V gene TRBV5-4; D call uncertain. The CDR3 is 13 residues long. The germline CDR1 and CDR2 sequences are SGHNT and YYREEE (reference sequence).

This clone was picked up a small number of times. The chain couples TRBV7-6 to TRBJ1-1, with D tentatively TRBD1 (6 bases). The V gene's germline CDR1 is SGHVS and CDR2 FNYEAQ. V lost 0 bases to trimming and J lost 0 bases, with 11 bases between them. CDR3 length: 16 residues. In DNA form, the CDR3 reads TGTGCCAGCAGCTTAGCCCCGGGACAACTGAACACTGAAGCTTTCTTT. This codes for CASSLAPGQLNTEAFF.